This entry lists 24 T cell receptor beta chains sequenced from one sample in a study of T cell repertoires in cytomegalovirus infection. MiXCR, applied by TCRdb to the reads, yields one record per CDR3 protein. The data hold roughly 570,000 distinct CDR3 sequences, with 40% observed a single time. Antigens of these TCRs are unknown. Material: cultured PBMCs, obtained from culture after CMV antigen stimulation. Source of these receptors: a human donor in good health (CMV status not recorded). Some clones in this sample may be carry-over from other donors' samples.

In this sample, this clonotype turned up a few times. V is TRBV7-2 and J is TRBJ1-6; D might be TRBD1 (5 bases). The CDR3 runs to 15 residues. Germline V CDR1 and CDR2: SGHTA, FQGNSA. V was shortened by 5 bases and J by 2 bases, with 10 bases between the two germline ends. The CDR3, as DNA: TGTGCCAGCAGCCTCCTGGGGGCCTATAATTCACCCCTCCACTTT. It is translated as CASSLLGAYNSPLHF. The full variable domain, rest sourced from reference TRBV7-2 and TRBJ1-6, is GAGVSQSPSNKVTEKGKDVELRCDPISGHTALYWYRQSLGQGLEFLIYFQGNSAPDKSGLPSDRFSAERTGGSVSTLTIQRTQQEDSAVYLCASSLLGAYNSPLHFGNGTRLTVT.

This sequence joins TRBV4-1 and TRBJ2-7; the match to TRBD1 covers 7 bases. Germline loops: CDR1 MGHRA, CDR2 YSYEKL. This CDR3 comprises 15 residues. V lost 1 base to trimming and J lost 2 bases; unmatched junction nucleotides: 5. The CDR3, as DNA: TGCGCCAGCAGCCAAGGTAGGGACAGAGCCTACGAGCAGTACTTC. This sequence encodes CASSQGRDRAYEQYF.

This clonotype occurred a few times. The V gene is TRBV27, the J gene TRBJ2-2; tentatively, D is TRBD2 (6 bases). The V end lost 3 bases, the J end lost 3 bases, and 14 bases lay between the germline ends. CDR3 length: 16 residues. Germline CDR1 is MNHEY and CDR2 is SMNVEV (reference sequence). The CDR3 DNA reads TGTGCCAGCAGTTTTCTTTCTAGCGTGGACACCGGGGAGCTGTTTTTT. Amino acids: CASSFLSSVDTGELFF.

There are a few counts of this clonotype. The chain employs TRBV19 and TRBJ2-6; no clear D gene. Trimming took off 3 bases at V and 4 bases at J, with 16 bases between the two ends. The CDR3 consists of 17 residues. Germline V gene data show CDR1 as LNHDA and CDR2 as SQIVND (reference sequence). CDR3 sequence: CASSITHLEGGANVLTF. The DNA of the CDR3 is TGTGCCAGTAGTATTACACATCTCGAAGGAGGGGCCAACGTCCTGACTTTC.

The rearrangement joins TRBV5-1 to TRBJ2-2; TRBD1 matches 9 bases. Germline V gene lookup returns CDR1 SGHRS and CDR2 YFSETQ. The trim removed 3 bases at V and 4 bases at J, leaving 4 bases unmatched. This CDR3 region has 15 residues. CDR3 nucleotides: TGCGCCAGCAGCTGGACAGGGGTAGGCACCGGGGAGCTGTTTTTT. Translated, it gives CASSWTGVGTGELFF.

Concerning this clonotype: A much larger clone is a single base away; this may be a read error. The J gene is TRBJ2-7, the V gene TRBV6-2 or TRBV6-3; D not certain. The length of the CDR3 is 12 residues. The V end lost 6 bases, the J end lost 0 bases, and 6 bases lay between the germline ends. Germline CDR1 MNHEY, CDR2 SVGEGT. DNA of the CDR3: TGTGCCAGCAGCGCATACTCCTACGAGCAGTACTTC. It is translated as CASSAYSYEQYF.

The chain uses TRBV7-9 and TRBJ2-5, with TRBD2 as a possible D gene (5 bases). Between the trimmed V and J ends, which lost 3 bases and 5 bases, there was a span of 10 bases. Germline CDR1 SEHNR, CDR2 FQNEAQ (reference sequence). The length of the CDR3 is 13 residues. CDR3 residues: CASSLRDGETQYF. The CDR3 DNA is TGTGCCAGCAGCTTGAGGGATGGGGAGACCCAGTACTTC. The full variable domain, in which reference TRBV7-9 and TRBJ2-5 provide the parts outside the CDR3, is DTGVSQNPRHKITKRGQNVTFRCDPISEHNRLYWYRQTLGQGPEFLTYFQNEAQLEKSRLLSDRFSAERPKGSFSTLEIQRTEQGDSAMYLCASSLRDGETQYFGPGTRLLVL.

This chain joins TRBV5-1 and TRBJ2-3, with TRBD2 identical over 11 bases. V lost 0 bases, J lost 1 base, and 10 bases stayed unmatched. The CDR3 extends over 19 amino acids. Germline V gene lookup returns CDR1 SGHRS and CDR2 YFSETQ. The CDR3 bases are TGCGCCAGCAGCTTGGATCTAGCGGGGGGCCTCTTGGGCACAGATACGCAGTATTTT. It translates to CASSLDLAGGLLGTDTQYF.

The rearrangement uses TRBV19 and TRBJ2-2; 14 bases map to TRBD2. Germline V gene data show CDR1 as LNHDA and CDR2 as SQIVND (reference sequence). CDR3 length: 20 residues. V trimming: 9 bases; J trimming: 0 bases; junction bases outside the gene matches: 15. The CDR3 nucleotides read TGTGCCAGCCATCCACGGAGGACTAGCGGGAGGCATACGAACACCGGGGAGCTGTTTTTT. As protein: CASHPRRTSGRHTNTGELFF.

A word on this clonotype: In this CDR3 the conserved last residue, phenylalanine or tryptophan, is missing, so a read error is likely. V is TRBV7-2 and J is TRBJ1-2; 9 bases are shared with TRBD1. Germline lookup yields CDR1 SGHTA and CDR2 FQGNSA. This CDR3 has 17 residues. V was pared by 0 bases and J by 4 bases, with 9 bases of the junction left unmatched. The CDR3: CASSLAQTGGGLYGYTL. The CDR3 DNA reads TGTGCCAGCAGCTTAGCTCAGACAGGGGGGGGTCTCTATGGCTACACCTTA.

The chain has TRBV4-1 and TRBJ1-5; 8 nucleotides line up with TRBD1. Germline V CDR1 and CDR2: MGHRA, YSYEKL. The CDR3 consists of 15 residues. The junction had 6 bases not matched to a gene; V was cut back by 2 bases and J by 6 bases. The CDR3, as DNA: TGCGCCAGCAGCCAAACACAGGGGGTAGGTCAGCCCCAGCATTTT. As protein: CASSQTQGVGQPQHF.

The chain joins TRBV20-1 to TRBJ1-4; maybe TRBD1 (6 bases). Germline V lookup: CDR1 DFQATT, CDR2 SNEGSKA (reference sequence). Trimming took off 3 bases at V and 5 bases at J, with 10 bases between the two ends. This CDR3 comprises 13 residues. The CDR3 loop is CSASKGVNEKLFF. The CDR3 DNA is TGCAGTGCTAGTAAGGGGGTGAATGAAAAACTGTTTTTT.

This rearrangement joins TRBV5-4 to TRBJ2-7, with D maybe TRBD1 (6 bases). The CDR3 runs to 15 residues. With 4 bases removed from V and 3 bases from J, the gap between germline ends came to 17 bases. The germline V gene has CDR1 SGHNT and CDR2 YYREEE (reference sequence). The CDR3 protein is CASSPSLQGVYEQYF. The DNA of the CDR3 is TGTGCCAGCAGCCCCTCGCTACAGGGCGTCTACGAGCAGTACTTC.

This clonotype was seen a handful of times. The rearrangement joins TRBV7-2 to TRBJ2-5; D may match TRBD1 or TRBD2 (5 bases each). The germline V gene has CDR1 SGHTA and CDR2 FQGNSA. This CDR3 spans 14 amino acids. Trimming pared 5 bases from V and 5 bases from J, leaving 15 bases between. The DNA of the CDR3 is TGTGCCAGCAGCCCGGGGACCCCCGGGGAGACCCAGTACTTC. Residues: CASSPGTPGETQYF.

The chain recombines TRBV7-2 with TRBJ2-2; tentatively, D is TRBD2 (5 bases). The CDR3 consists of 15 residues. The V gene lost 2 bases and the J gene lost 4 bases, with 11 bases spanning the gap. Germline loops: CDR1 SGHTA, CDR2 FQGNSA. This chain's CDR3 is CASSLLGMGTGELFF. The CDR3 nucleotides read TGTGCCAGCAGCTTACTCGGGATGGGCACCGGGGAGCTGTTTTTT.

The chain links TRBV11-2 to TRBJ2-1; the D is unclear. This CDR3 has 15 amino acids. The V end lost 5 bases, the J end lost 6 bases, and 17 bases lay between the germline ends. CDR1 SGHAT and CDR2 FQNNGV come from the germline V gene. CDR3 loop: CASSPRWGSGNEQFF. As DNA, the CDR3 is TGTGCCAGCAGCCCCCGATGGGGTTCTGGCAATGAGCAGTTCTTC. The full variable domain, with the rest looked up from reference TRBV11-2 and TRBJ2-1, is EAGVAQSPRYKIIEKRQSVAFWCNPISGHATLYWYQQILGQGPKLLIQFQNNGVVDDSQLPKDRFSAERLKGVDSTLKIQPAKLEDSAVYLCASSPRWGSGNEQFFGPGTRLTVL.

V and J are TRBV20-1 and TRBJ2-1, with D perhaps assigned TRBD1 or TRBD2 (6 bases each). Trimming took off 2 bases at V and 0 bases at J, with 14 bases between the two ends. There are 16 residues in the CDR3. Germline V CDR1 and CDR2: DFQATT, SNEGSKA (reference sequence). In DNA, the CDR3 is TGCAGTGCTAGAAGGGGGGCGACAAGCTCCTACAATGAGCAGTTCTTC. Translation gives CSARRGATSSYNEQFF.

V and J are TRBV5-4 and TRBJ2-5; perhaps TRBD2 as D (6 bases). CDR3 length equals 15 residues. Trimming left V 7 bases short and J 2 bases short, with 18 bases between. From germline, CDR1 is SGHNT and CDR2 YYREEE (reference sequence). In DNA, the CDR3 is TGTGCCAGCGCCTACGGCGGAGGGTTTCAAGAGACCCAGTACTTC. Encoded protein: CASAYGGGFQETQYF.

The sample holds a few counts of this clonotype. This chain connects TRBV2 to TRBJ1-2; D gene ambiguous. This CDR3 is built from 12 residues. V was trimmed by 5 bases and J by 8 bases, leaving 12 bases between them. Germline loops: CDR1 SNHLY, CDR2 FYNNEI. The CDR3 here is CASSRDDWGYTF. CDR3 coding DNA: TGTGCCAGCAGTAGGGATGATTGGGGCTACACCTTC.

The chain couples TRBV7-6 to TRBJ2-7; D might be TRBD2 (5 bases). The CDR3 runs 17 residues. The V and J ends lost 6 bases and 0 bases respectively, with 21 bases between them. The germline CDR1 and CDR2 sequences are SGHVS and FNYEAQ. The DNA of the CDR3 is TGTGCCAGCAGACCGGCTTTGAGCGGCTACACCTCCTACGAGCAGTACTTC. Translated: CASRPALSGYTSYEQYF.

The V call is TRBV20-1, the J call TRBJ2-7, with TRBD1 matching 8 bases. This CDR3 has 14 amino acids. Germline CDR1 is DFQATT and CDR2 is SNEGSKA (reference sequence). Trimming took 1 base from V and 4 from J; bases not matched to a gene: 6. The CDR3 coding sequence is TGCAGTGCTAGAGGGCCGGACAGGGCGTACGAGCAGTACTTC. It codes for CSARGPDRAYEQYF.

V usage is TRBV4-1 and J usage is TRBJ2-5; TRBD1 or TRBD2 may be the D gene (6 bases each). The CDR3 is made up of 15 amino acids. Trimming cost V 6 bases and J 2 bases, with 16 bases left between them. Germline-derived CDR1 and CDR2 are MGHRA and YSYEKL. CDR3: CASRESRGLQETQYF. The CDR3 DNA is TGCGCCAGCAGGGAATCCCGGGGGCTGCAAGAGACCCAGTACTTC.

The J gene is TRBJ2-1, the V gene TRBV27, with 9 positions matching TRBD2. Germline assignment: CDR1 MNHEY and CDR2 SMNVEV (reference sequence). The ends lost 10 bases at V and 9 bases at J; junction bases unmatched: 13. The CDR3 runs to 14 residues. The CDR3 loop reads CAIRPGTSPFEQFF. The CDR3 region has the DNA TGTGCCATTCGACCAGGGACTAGCCCCTTTGAGCAGTTCTTC.

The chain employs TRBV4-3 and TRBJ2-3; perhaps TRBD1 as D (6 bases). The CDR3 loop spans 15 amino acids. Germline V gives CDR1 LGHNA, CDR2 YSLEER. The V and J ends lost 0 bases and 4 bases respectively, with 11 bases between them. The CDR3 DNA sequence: TGCGCCAGCAGCCAAGATATCAGGGGAGCAGATACGCAGTATTTT. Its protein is CASSQDIRGADTQYF.